This T cell receptor beta chain was identified in a study of cytomegalovirus exposure and HLA in healthy donors. The wider study: There were around 100 million unique TCR beta sequences, drawn from some 180 million T cells, in an earlier analysis. Findings and limits, study-wide: Common viral pathogens seemed to be connected with several of the most significant clusters, according to a later analysis. CMV serostatus alone was available as immune exposure information.

The PCR had 60 Vbeta and 13 Jbeta primers. Under the authors' procedure: A later analysis counted tens of millions of unique TCR beta chains, about 11 million shared. Measured with immunoSEQ multiplex PCR; TCRdb has only the in-frame clones, and not every one. That table gives V, J and clone size, and the DNA gave D and trimming. The sample lists about 200,000 clones; approximately 78% were seen once. In germline, CDR1 is MGHRA, CDR2 YSYEKL. V was cut by 3 bases and J by 3 bases, with 18 bases left in between. This CDR3 has 16 amino acids. This clone was seen a handful of times. The antigen is undetermined.

The TCR originated in a woman in her thirties in good health and CMV-seropositive. The gene calls are TRBV4-1 and TRBJ2-7, with D maybe TRBD1 (6 bases). Specimen: PBMCs. CDR3 coding DNA: TGCGCCAGCAGCCAGGACCGGGACACCGGACTCTACGAGCAGTACTTC. It translates to CASSQDRDTGLYEQYF.